The 19 T cell receptor beta chains given below trace back to one sample, sequenced in a study of T cells in Graves' hyperthyroidism and ophthalmopathy. From RNA transcripts, TCR beta CDR3 regions were amplified. First-round RT-PCR targeting the TCR CDR3 was performed with the HTBI primer set. TCRdb used MiXCR to reprocess the multiplex PCR reads, holding one entry per CDR3 protein. Of around 600,000 distinct CDR3 sequences in the sample, approximately 15% are singletons; the top ten hold 2.5% to 4%. The specimen was blood. The receptors derive from a middle-aged woman with Graves' ophthalmopathy.

This clonotype was counted ten times or more. This sequence joins TRBV5-1 and TRBJ1-1; weak D call: TRBD1 (6 bases). The V end was cut by 6 bases, the J end by 6 bases, with 18 bases between. CDR1 and CDR2 from the germline V gene are SGHRS and YFSETQ. The CDR3 covers 14 residues. The CDR3 loop is CASTQGTLRAEAFF. The CDR3, as DNA: TGCGCCAGCACCCAGGGGACGTTGCGGGCTGAAGCTTTCTTT.

This clonotype has only one observation. The DNA of the CDR3 is TGTGCCAGTAGTATCCTAGCGGGAGGTAACGGGGAGCTGTTTTTT. This codes for CASSILAGGNGELFF. The genes are TRBV19 and TRBJ2-2, with 11 bases that match TRBD2. After removal of 3 bases from V and 7 bases from J, the junction contained 4 bases not matched to a gene. The CDR3 consists of 15 residues. The germline gives CDR1 LNHDA, CDR2 SQIVND (reference sequence).

This CDR3 reads CASSPRVGGGESLHF. The CDR3 DNA reads as TGTGCCAGCAGCCCCCGCGTCGGGGGGGGAGAGTCCCTCCACTTT. The V and J genes are TRBV14 and TRBJ1-6; perhaps TRBD1 as D (5 bases). The CDR3 runs to 15 residues. CDR1 and CDR2 from the germline V gene are SGHDN and FVKESK. Trimming pared 4 bases from V and 14 bases from J, leaving 21 bases between.

This chain connects TRBV20-1 to TRBJ2-7; TRBD2 might be the D (5 bases). The length of the CDR3 is 13 residues. V lost 3 bases, J lost 3 bases, and 12 bases lay in between. CDR1 DFQATT and CDR2 SNEGSKA come from the germline V gene (reference sequence). The CDR3 nucleotides are TGCAGTGCTAGTCTCACCCGGGACTACGAGCAGTACTTC. It codes for CSASLTRDYEQYF.

This clonotype was observed a few times. The V and J genes are TRBV4-1 and TRBJ2-7; the match to TRBD1 covers 9 bases. Trimming removed 2 bases from V and 3 bases from J; junction bases left unmatched: 5. The CDR3 is made up of 15 amino acids. Germline loops: CDR1 MGHRA, CDR2 YSYEKL. CDR3 sequence: CASSQTGQGVYEQYF. DNA of the CDR3: TGCGCCAGCAGCCAAACGGGACAGGGCGTCTACGAGCAGTACTTC.

With respect to this clonotype: A read error may account for a junction end that differs from germline. The chain has TRBV28 and TRBJ1-1, with 9 nucleotides matching TRBD1. The CDR3 has 16 amino acids. Germline values: CDR1 MDHEN, CDR2 SYDVKM. In DNA, the CDR3 is TGTGCCAGCAGTTTAACTCCGGGACAGGGAGACACTGAAGCTCTCTTT. Translating gives CASSLTPGQGDTEALF.

The genes are TRBV20-1 and TRBJ2-1; D may be TRBD1 (6 bases). V shed 6 bases and J shed 0 bases, with 15 bases lying between them. CDR1 and CDR2 from the germline V gene are DFQATT and SNEGSKA (reference sequence). This CDR3 comprises 15 residues. The CDR3 coding sequence is TGCAGTGCCCCGGACAGCTTGAGCTCCTACAATGAGCAGTTCTTC. It specifies CSAPDSLSSYNEQFF.

This rearrangement joins TRBV6-1 to TRBJ2-2; 9 bases line up with TRBD1. The germline CDR1 and CDR2 sequences are MNHNS and SASEGT. There are 16 residues in the CDR3. Trimming at V came to 6 bases and at J to 0 bases, leaving 5 bases not matched to a gene. CDR3: CASSFRQGANTGELFF. The DNA for the CDR3 is TGTGCCAGCAGCTTTCGACAGGGGGCGAACACCGGGGAGCTGTTTTTT.

This clonotype showed up many times. This chain links TRBV11-2 with TRBJ2-1; D may be TRBD1 (5 bases). Germline loops: CDR1 SGHAT, CDR2 FQNNGV. Between the trimmed V and J ends, which lost 1 base and 10 bases, there was a span of 11 bases. The CDR3 is made up of 13 amino acids. The CDR3 protein is CASSLAMGREQFF. CDR3 in DNA: TGTGCCAGCAGCTTAGCGATGGGGCGGGAGCAGTTCTTC.

This clonotype was picked up many times. This chain connects TRBV10-3 to TRBJ1-1; TRBD1 might be the D (6 bases). The germline CDR1 and CDR2 sequences are ENHRY and SYGVKD. The CDR3 is made up of 15 amino acids. The ends were cut back, 6 bases at V and 1 base at J, with 15 bases in the middle. The CDR3 is CAISDSGTPNTEAFF. The CDR3 DNA follows: TGTGCCATCAGCGATTCCGGGACACCGAACACTGAAGCTTTCTTT.

The rearrangement links TRBV2 to TRBJ2-3; the match to TRBD2 covers 8 bases. The CDR3 has 17 residues. Germline lookup yields CDR1 SNHLY and CDR2 FYNNEI. Unmatched junction bases numbered 12, after V lost 7 bases and J lost 0 bases. The DNA of the CDR3 is TGTGCCAGCACCCTTTCAGGGTCTAGCGGGAGCACAGATACGCAGTATTTT. Its protein product is CASTLSGSSGSTDTQYF.

V gene TRBV30 combines with J gene TRBJ2-5, with D perhaps matching TRBD1 or TRBD2 (6 bases each). The ends were cut back, 3 bases at V and 3 bases at J, with 14 bases in the middle. Germline CDR1 is GTSNPN and CDR2 is SVGIG (reference sequence). The CDR3 totals 14 residues. As DNA, the CDR3 is TGTGCCTGGAGCGCTACAGGGACTGAAGAGACCCAGTACTTC. Protein sequence: CAWSATGTEETQYF.

This clonotype was seen a handful of times. This chain uses TRBV6-5 with TRBJ2-1, with 9 bases lining up with TRBD2. Germline values: CDR1 MNHEY, CDR2 SVGAGI. The CDR3 extends over 15 amino acids. V lost 1 base and J lost 7; bases outside the gene matches: 5. CDR3 sequence reads: CASSYYGGGANEQFF. DNA for the CDR3: TGTGCCAGCAGTTACTACGGCGGGGGGGCAAATGAGCAGTTCTTC.

This clonotype was found many times. The chain joins TRBV11-2 to TRBJ2-7, with D perhaps assigned TRBD1 or TRBD2 (7 bases each). The germline V gene has CDR1 SGHAT and CDR2 FQNNGV. There are 16 residues in the CDR3. Trimming left V 5 bases short and J 1 base short, with 18 bases between. The CDR3 DNA follows: TGTGCCAGCAGCCAGGGCCGACAGGGAGGGTCCTACGAGCAGTACTTC. Residues: CASSQGRQGGSYEQYF.

A single count supports this clonotype. Since a much larger clone is just one base distant, this may be a read error. The chain recombines TRBV28 with TRBJ2-3, with 8 bases that match TRBD2. Losses at the gene ends were 11 bases for V and 2 bases for J; bases not matched to a gene: 9. Germline lookup yields CDR1 MDHEN and CDR2 SYDVKM. This CDR3 is 14 amino acids long. CDR3 region: CAGTKRENTDTQYF. The CDR3 nucleotides read TGTGCCGGCACTAAGCGGGAGAACACAGATACGCAGTATTTT.

At least ten counts were recorded for this clonotype. The CDR3 coding sequence is TGCGCCAGCAGCTTGCCCGGGAGGGCATGGTATGAGCAGTTCTTC. Its protein product is CASSLPGRAWYEQFF. V and J are TRBV5-1 and TRBJ2-1, with 8 bases identical to TRBD2. V was pared by 1 base and J by 8 bases, with 8 bases of the junction left unmatched. Germline V gene sequence: CDR1 SGHRS, CDR2 YFSETQ. This CDR3 is built from 15 residues. The full variable domain, completed using reference TRBV5-1 and TRBJ2-1, is KAGVTQTPRYLIKTRGQQVTLSCSPISGHRSVSWYQQTPGQGLQFLFEYFSETQRNKGNFPGRFSGRQFSNSRSEMNVSTLELGDSALYLCASSLPGRAWYEQFFGPGTRLTVL.

V gene TRBV13 combines with J gene TRBJ1-1, with D possibly matching TRBD1 (5 bases). This CDR3 has 14 residues. With 4 bases removed from V and 1 base from J, the gap between germline ends came to 10 bases. Germline loops: CDR1 PRHDT, CDR2 FYEKMQ (reference sequence). The CDR3 loop is CASSSGAENTEAFF. The CDR3, as DNA: TGTGCCAGCAGCTCCGGGGCCGAGAACACTGAAGCTTTCTTT.

This clonotype showed up just a few times. CDR3 DNA: TGTGCCAGTAGTATACCGTCTAGCGGGAGGCAAAGGGAGACCCAGTACTTC. Translation gives CASSIPSSGRQRETQYF. This chain uses TRBV19 with TRBJ2-5, with 11 bases lining up with TRBD2. With V trimmed by 2 bases and J by 5 bases, 10 bases remained unmatched. CDR1 is LNHDA, CDR2 SQIVND, per germline (reference sequence). The CDR3 contains 17 residues.

Ten or more counts support this clonotype. The rearrangement links TRBV6-2 or TRBV6-3 to TRBJ2-1, with 12 positions matching TRBD2. Germline CDR1 and CDR2: MNHEY and SVGEGT. The CDR3 has 17 residues. The V gene end was trimmed by 4 bases and the J gene end by 5 bases; junction bases not matched to a gene: 9. The CDR3 coding sequence is TGTGCCAGCAGTTCATCTAGCGGGAGGGCATTAAACAATGAGCAGTTCTTC. It codes for CASSSSSGRALNNEQFF.